One sample yielded the 29 T cell receptor beta chains listed below, sequenced in a study of blood T cell repertoires in COVID-19. Method: immunoSEQ multiplex PCR; TCRdb's copy keeps in-frame clones and lacks some. Of about 97,000 clones listed, around 87% are singletons. Material: peripheral blood. These receptors originate from a woman under 40 with acute or convalescent COVID-19.

Only one count was recorded for this clone. The chain couples TRBV20-1 to TRBJ2-7, with D possibly being TRBD1 (6 bases). The CDR3 sequence is 10 residues long. Germline V CDR1 and CDR2: DFQATT, SNEGSKA (reference sequence). The germline V and J ends were trimmed by 8 bases and 3 bases, with 8 bases remaining between them. CDR3 in DNA: TGCAGTCTAGGGGGCTACGAGCAGTACTTC. This sequence encodes CSLGGYEQYF.

This chain links TRBV2 with TRBJ2-1; possibly TRBD2 for D (7 bases). The CDR3 runs to 15 residues. Trimming removed 7 bases at V and 6 bases at J, with 19 bases between. Germline assignment: CDR1 SNHLY and CDR2 FYNNEI. The CDR3 loop reads CASTRGGAEGNEQFF. CDR3 DNA sequence: TGTGCCAGCACTCGAGGGGGGGCCGAAGGCAATGAGCAGTTCTTC.

V and J are TRBV6-4 and TRBJ2-2, with D possibly matching TRBD1 (6 bases). The V end lost 3 bases, the J end lost 4 bases, and 12 bases lay between the germline ends. CDR3 length equals 15 residues. CDR1 and CDR2 (germline): MRHNA, SNTAGT. CDR3 in amino acids: CASSESQGSTGELFF. The DNA for the CDR3 is TGTGCCAGCAGTGAGAGTCAGGGGAGCACCGGGGAGCTGTTTTTT.

The chain couples TRBV6-1 to TRBJ1-2; TRBD1 aligns across 7 bases. The CDR3 length is 15 residues. Germline V CDR1 and CDR2: MNHNS, SASEGT. Trimming removed 2 bases from V and 4 bases from J; junction bases left unmatched: 7. CDR3 in amino acids: CASSELDRLSYGYTF. The CDR3 coding sequence is TGTGCCAGCAGTGAATTGGACAGGCTCAGCTATGGCTACACCTTC.

The rearrangement uses TRBV30 and TRBJ1-6; the D is unclear. Trimming shortened V by 5 bases and J by 9 bases, and 17 bases separated the two germline ends. Germline V gives CDR1 GTSNPN, CDR2 SVGIG (reference sequence). This CDR3 is built from 14 residues. The CDR3 sequence: CAWVLRGRVSPLHF. The CDR3 DNA sequence: TGTGCCTGGGTCCTCCGGGGTAGGGTTTCACCCCTCCACTTT.

This chain connects TRBV29-1 to TRBJ1-5, with a possible D match to TRBD1 (5 bases). Trimming took off 4 bases at V and 1 base at J, with 8 bases between the two ends. CDR3 length equals 13 residues. From germline, CDR1 is SQVTM and CDR2 ANQGSEA. DNA of the CDR3: TGCAGCGTTGCAGGGTGGAGCAATCAGCCCCAGCATTTT. Its translation is CSVAGWSNQPQHF.

The chain couples TRBV28 to TRBJ1-1; 7 nucleotides align to TRBD1. The CDR3 sequence is 18 residues long. V dropped 5 bases and J dropped 0; count of bases not matched to a gene: 15. CDR1 MDHEN and CDR2 SYDVKM come from the germline V gene. CDR3 region: CASSVPGTVPSMNTEAFF. DNA for the CDR3: TGTGCCAGCAGTGTACCCGGGACAGTCCCTTCCATGAACACTGAAGCTTTCTTT.

The chain combines TRBV6-5 with TRBJ2-7; TRBD2 might be the D (5 bases). Per the germline V gene, CDR1 is MNHEY and CDR2 is SVGAGI. V lost 11 bases and J 4 bases, leaving 15 bases between the germline ends. The CDR3 has 12 amino acids. CDR3 sequence reads: CAPAGRRYEQYF. The CDR3 DNA is TGTGCCCCGGCGGGCAGGAGATACGAGCAGTACTTC.

This chain uses TRBV4-1 with TRBJ2-7, with D possibly matching TRBD1 (7 bases). The V gene lost 1 base and the J gene lost 5 bases, with 15 bases spanning the gap. CDR3 length: 15 residues. Germline values: CDR1 MGHRA, CDR2 YSYEKL. The CDR3 nucleotides read TGCGCCAGCAGCCAAGGCGGGACAGTTAAGGACGAGCAGTACTTC. Translated: CASSQGGTVKDEQYF.

The chain joins TRBV30 to TRBJ2-7; 7 nucleotides match TRBD2. The CDR3 covers 14 residues. V lost 3 bases and J lost 0; bases outside the gene matches: 5. CDR1 is GTSNPN and CDR2 is SVGIG in the germline V gene (reference sequence). CDR3 loop: CAWSAGGSSYEQYF. CDR3 nucleotide sequence: TGTGCCTGGAGCGCCGGGGGGAGCTCCTACGAGCAGTACTTC.

The chain employs TRBV27 and TRBJ1-2, with 8 bases fitting TRBD1. CDR1 and CDR2 (germline): MNHEY, SMNVEV (reference sequence). The V segment lost 5 bases and the J segment 4 bases; nucleotides outside the gene matches: 6. This CDR3 is built from 14 residues. DNA of the CDR3: TGTGCCAGCAGTGTAACGGACAGGGCCTATGGCTACACCTTC. Its protein is CASSVTDRAYGYTF.

J is TRBJ1-2 and V is TRBV2, with a possible D match to TRBD1 (5 bases). V lost 1 base and J 7 bases, leaving 10 bases between the germline ends. CDR1 is SNHLY, CDR2 FYNNEI, per germline. The CDR3 has 13 amino acids. The CDR3 reads CASSEEGLGGYTF. CDR3 DNA: TGTGCCAGCAGTGAAGAGGGGTTAGGTGGCTACACCTTC.

For the CDR3, the DNA is TGCAGCGTTGGCAGACGGAGCTCCTACGAGCAGTACTTC. It is translated as CSVGRRSSYEQYF. The V call is TRBV29-1, the J call TRBJ2-7; D uncertain. Germline CDR1 is SQVTM and CDR2 is ANQGSEA. The CDR3 length is 13 residues. Trimming cost V 4 bases and J 0 bases, with 10 bases left between them.

This chain connects TRBV10-3 to TRBJ1-2, with D tentatively TRBD1 (6 bases). CDR3 length: 12 residues. V lost 4 bases and J 8 bases, leaving 11 bases between the germline ends. The V gene's germline CDR1 is ENHRY and CDR2 SYGVKD. DNA for the CDR3: TGTGCCATCAGTGCAGGGGTTGTCGGCTACACCTTC. Amino acid sequence: CAISAGVVGYTF.

The V and J genes are TRBV2 and TRBJ1-2, with 11 nucleotides matching TRBD1. CDR3 length: 14 residues. In germline, CDR1 is SNHLY, CDR2 FYNNEI. V gave up 6 bases and J gave up 3 bases; unmatched junction bases: 3. The CDR3 protein is CASSRDRGDYGYTF. In nucleotides, the CDR3 is TGTGCCAGCAGCCGGGACAGGGGGGACTATGGCTACACCTTC.

The chain links TRBV5-1 to TRBJ1-1; D not certain. The CDR3 has 13 residues. CDR1 is SGHRS and CDR2 is YFSETQ in the germline V gene. With 4 bases removed from V and 8 bases from J, the gap between germline ends came to 15 bases. The CDR3 nucleotides read TGCGCCAGCAGCCCTACCCTAGCGGCCGAAGCTTTCTTT. Translation gives CASSPTLAAEAFF.

The chain links TRBV5-1 to TRBJ2-3; TRBD2 agrees at 9 bases. Germline V CDR1 and CDR2: SGHRS, YFSETQ. Trimming removed 4 bases from V and 6 bases from J; junction bases left unmatched: 3. CDR3 length: 13 amino acids. The CDR3 DNA sequence: TGCGCCAGCAGCCTAGCGGGGTCGGATACGCAGTATTTT. Protein: CASSLAGSDTQYF.

This clone was counted between two and nine times. The chain joins TRBV9 to TRBJ2-7; TRBD1 agrees at 7 bases. Germline lookup yields CDR1 SGDLS and CDR2 YYNGEE. This CDR3 has 16 residues. J was trimmed by 4 bases and V by 0 bases; bases with no gene match: 10. Here the CDR3 reads CASSVGALGTAYEQYF. Here the CDR3 DNA reads TGTGCCAGCAGCGTAGGTGCTCTCGGGACAGCATACGAGCAGTACTTC.

The chain uses TRBV19 and TRBJ2-7; 10 bases align to TRBD2. Germline values: CDR1 LNHDA, CDR2 SQIVND (reference sequence). The CDR3 consists of 14 residues. Trimming at V came to 10 bases and at J to 3 bases, leaving 9 bases not matched to a gene. CDR3 residues: CATRERGGVYEQYF. Here the CDR3 DNA reads TGTGCCACCAGGGAGCGGGGGGGCGTCTACGAGCAGTACTTC.

This rearrangement joins TRBV7-9 to TRBJ1-2; D is unresolved. V lost 4 bases and J lost 4, with 13 bases in between. The CDR3 is 14 residues long. Germline V gene lookup returns CDR1 SEHNR and CDR2 FQNEAQ (reference sequence). CDR3 loop: CASSSLAGSYGYTF. The CDR3 region has the DNA TGTGCCAGCAGCTCTCTGGCAGGTTCCTATGGCTACACCTTC.

This chain uses TRBV9 with TRBJ2-3; 8 bases map to TRBD1. Germline V gene sequence: CDR1 SGDLS, CDR2 YYNGEE. This CDR3 contains 13 residues. Trimming removed 3 bases from V and 4 bases from J; junction bases left unmatched: 1. The CDR3 DNA follows: TGTGCCAGCAGCGCGGGACAGGCAGATACGCAGTATTTT. Translating gives CASSAGQADTQYF.

The chain carries TRBV18 and TRBJ2-4; 9 nucleotides align to TRBD1. The junction had 8 bases not matched to a gene; V was cut back by 4 bases and J by 7 bases. The CDR3 is made up of 15 amino acids. Per the germline V gene, CDR1 is KGHSH and CDR2 is LQKENI. For the CDR3, the DNA is TGTGCCAGCTCACGATCGAGACAGGGGGGGAACATTCAGTACTTC. This gives the protein CASSRSRQGGNIQYF.

This chain joins TRBV7-9 and TRBJ1-3; a weak D match, TRBD1 (5 bases). V dropped 5 bases and J dropped 4 bases, with 21 bases sitting between them. From germline, CDR1 is SEHNR and CDR2 FQNEAQ (reference sequence). This CDR3 contains 17 residues. CDR3 sequence: CASSPLGGNAAGNTIYF. The CDR3 DNA is TGTGCCAGCAGCCCCTTGGGGGGAAATGCTGCAGGAAACACCATATATTTT. Together with reference TRBV7-9 and TRBJ1-3, the CDR3 gives the full variable domain: DTGVSQNPRHKITKRGQNVTFRCDPISEHNRLYWYRQTLGQGPEFLTYFQNEAQLEKSRLLSDRFSAERPKGSFSTLEIQRTEQGDSAMYLCASSPLGGNAAGNTIYFGEGSWLTVV.

This clone was counted a single time. The rearrangement joins TRBV27 to TRBJ2-1; 8 bases are a match to TRBD2. With V trimmed by 2 bases and J by 8 bases, 8 bases remained unmatched. The germline gives CDR1 MNHEY, CDR2 SMNVEV (reference sequence). The length of the CDR3 is 15 residues. CDR3 nucleotide sequence: TGTGCCAGCAGTTTAAGGGCCCGGGGGGGCGATGAGCAGTTCTTC. This gives the protein CASSLRARGGDEQFF.

The chain joins TRBV24-1 to TRBJ2-7; D may be TRBD2 (6 bases). Trimming took off 3 bases at V and 3 bases at J, with 8 bases between the two ends. Germline CDR1 reads KGHDR; CDR2 reads SFDVKD. There are 13 residues in the CDR3. In nucleotides, the CDR3 is TGTGCCACCAGTGATCCGGGACTCTACGAGCAGTACTTC. Translation gives CATSDPGLYEQYF.

The chain recombines TRBV5-1 with TRBJ1-5, with no clear D. The CDR3 has 14 amino acids. With 4 bases removed from V and 2 bases from J, the gap between germline ends came to 10 bases. CDR1 and CDR2 (germline): SGHRS, YFSETQ. CDR3 in amino acids: CASSLGDGNQPQHF. The CDR3 coding sequence is TGCGCCAGCAGCCTCGGGGATGGCAATCAGCCCCAGCATTTT. The variable domain in full, with the rest retrieved from reference TRBV5-1 and TRBJ1-5, is KAGVTQTPRYLIKTRGQQVTLSCSPISGHRSVSWYQQTPGQGLQFLFEYFSETQRNKGNFPGRFSGRQFSNSRSEMNVSTLELGDSALYLCASSLGDGNQPQHFGDGTRLSIL.

The V call is TRBV10-1, the J call TRBJ1-2; D ambiguous. In germline, CDR1 is WNHNN, CDR2 SYGVQD (reference sequence). The CDR3 totals 18 residues. Trimming removed 0 bases from V and 2 bases from J, with 19 bases in between. The CDR3 DNA is TGCGCCAGCAGTGAGTCGAGGGCAGGCTTAAAATTAAACTATGGCTACACCTTC. Its translation: CASSESRAGLKLNYGYTF.

The rearrangement joins TRBV4-1 to TRBJ2-1; D not resolved. V gave up 1 base and J gave up 4 bases, with 8 bases separating them. Germline V gene lookup returns CDR1 MGHRA and CDR2 YSYEKL. This CDR3 spans 14 amino acids. CDR3 amino acids: CASSQVTNYNEQFF. In DNA, the CDR3 is TGCGCCAGCAGCCAAGTGACAAATTACAATGAGCAGTTCTTC.

The chain recombines TRBV27 with TRBJ1-2; D unclear. The CDR3 extends over 11 amino acids. CDR1 and CDR2 from the germline V gene are MNHEY and SMNVEV (reference sequence). V lost 4 bases and J lost 6, with 6 bases in between. CDR3 amino acids: CASSSGDGYTF. In nucleotides, the CDR3 is TGTGCCAGCAGTTCCGGGGATGGCTACACCTTC.